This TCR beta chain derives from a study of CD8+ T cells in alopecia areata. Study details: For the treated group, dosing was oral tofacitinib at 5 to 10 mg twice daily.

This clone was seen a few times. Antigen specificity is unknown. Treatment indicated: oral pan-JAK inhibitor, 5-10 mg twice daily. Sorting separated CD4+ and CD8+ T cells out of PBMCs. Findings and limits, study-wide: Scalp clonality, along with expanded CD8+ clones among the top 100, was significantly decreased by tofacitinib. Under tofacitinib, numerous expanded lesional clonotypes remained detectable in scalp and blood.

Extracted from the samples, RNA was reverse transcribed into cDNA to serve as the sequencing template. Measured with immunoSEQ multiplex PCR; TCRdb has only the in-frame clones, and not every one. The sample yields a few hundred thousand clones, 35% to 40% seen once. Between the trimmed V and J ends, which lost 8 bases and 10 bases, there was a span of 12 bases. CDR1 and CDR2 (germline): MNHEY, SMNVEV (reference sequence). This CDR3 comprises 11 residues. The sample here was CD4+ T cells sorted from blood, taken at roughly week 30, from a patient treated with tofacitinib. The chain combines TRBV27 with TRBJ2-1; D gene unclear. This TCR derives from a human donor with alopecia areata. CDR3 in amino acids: CASPVRGEQFF. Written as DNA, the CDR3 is TGTGCCAGCCCGGTTCGAGGAGAGCAGTTCTTC.